This T cell receptor beta chain stems from a study of human T cells and chemical hapten exposure. On the study more broadly: Upper back patch tests used 0.01% DPC, scored after 6 days.

The V and J ends lost 1 base and 1 base respectively, with 12 bases between them. The CDR3 is 15 amino acids. Germline V gene lookup returns CDR1 SGHRS and CDR2 YFSETQ. MiXCR, applied by TCRdb to the RACE reads, yields one record per CDR3 protein. The table lists just over 40,000 distinct CDR3 sequences, roughly 3.3% of them singletons. Time point noted: patch test 2, 6 weeks after DPC sensitization. Treatment defined: therapeutic diphenylcyclopropenone sensitization with weekly scalp DPC. The sample holds many counts of this clonotype. The TCR was taken from a man in his forties with alopecia areata. Some clones in this sample may be carry-over from other donors' samples. This chain uses TRBV5-1 with TRBJ2-7; D is ambiguous. The sample in question was whole blood, obtained in connection with sensitization to the hapten diphenylcyclopropenone (DPC). CDR3 sequence reads: CASSLSRVGSYEQYF. CDR3 bases: TGCGCCAGCAGCTTGAGCCGCGTCGGTTCCTACGAGCAGTACTTC.